One and the same sample provided the 14 T cell receptor beta chains below, sequenced in a study of immune cell composition in non-small cell lung cancer. Normal lung was sampled as far from the tumour as possible, at least 3 cm. This table comes from immunoSEQ multiplex PCR, and its TCRdb copy is limited to in-frame clones, with some not included. Of over a thousand clones listed, 55% to 75% are singletons. The sequencing sample was made of non-adjacent lung tissue. Source of these receptors: a human donor with non-small cell lung cancer.

The chain joins TRBV2 to TRBJ1-6; 10 nucleotides align to TRBD1. The junction had 10 bases not matched to a gene; V was cut back by 7 bases and J by 7 bases. The CDR3 spans 16 residues. CDR1 and CDR2 from the germline V gene are SNHLY and FYNNEI. The CDR3 DNA sequence: TGTGCCAGCAACTACCCCGGGACAGGGGACAATTCACCCCTCCACTTT. Translated, it gives CASNYPGTGDNSPLHF.

The chain uses TRBV18 and TRBJ1-1; no clear D gene. The V end lost 5 bases, the J end lost 8 bases, and 12 bases lay between the germline ends. Germline CDR1 reads KGHSH; CDR2 reads LQKENI. The CDR3 sequence is 12 residues long. CDR3 nucleotides: TGTGCCAGCTCATTCGCGGGCCAGGAAGCTTTCTTT. It encodes CASSFAGQEAFF.

This clone occurred once. The J gene is TRBJ1-5, the V gene TRBV4-3; D is undetermined. Between the trimmed V and J ends, which lost 2 bases and 4 bases, there was a span of 9 bases. This CDR3 spans 14 amino acids. The V gene's germline CDR1 is LGHNA and CDR2 YSLEER. The CDR3 DNA is TGCGCCAGCAGCCAAAATACAGCAAATCAGCCCCAGCATTTT. This translates into CASSQNTANQPQHF.

This clone was observed a few times. This sequence joins TRBV6-5 and TRBJ2-7; tentatively, D is TRBD2 (6 bases). CDR3 size: 16 residues. V gave up 2 bases and J gave up 2 bases, with 16 bases separating them. The V gene's germline CDR1 is MNHEY and CDR2 SVGAGI. The CDR3: CASSYLGSVGAYEQYF. CDR3 bases: TGTGCCAGCAGTTACCTCGGGAGTGTGGGAGCCTACGAGCAGTACTTC.

The genes are TRBV29-1 and TRBJ1-1; a possible D gene is TRBD1 (6 bases). CDR1 and CDR2 from the germline V gene are SQVTM and ANQGSEA. V was clipped by 0 bases and J by 5 bases, with 10 bases between them. This CDR3 contains 13 residues. CDR3 region: CSVEEGAETEAFF. The CDR3 DNA reads TGCAGCGTTGAAGAGGGGGCGGAAACTGAAGCTTTCTTT.

The chain carries TRBV4-2 and TRBJ2-7, with D possibly matching TRBD2 (6 bases). The CDR3 runs 16 residues. Germline assignment: CDR1 LGHNA and CDR2 YNFKEQ. Trimming took 0 bases from V and 5 from J, leaving 17 bases between them. The CDR3 reads CASSQEGRGAGHEQYF. DNA for the CDR3: TGTGCCAGCAGCCAAGAGGGGCGGGGCGCTGGTCACGAGCAGTACTTC.

This clone was seen only a few times. The chain joins TRBV6-5 to TRBJ1-1; 9 nucleotides line up with TRBD1. V was clipped by 6 bases and J by 4 bases; unmatched bases: 3. CDR1 and CDR2 (germline): MNHEY, SVGAGI. The CDR3 spans 13 residues. CDR3 coding DNA: TGTGCCAGCAGATTGACAGGGGGCACTGAAGCTTTCTTT. This encodes CASRLTGGTEAFF.

The rearrangement links TRBV27 to TRBJ2-1; 7 positions match TRBD2. CDR1 and CDR2 from the germline V gene are MNHEY and SMNVEV (reference sequence). The CDR3 runs 15 residues. V trimming: 7 bases; J trimming: 4 bases; junction bases outside the gene matches: 10. CDR3 sequence (DNA): TGTGCCAGCACCGGCGGGAGTCCACTATACAATGAGCAGTTCTTC. It encodes CASTGGSPLYNEQFF.

The chain recombines TRBV28 with TRBJ2-3; no reliable D call. The length of the CDR3 is 14 residues. Germline V gene sequence: CDR1 MDHEN, CDR2 SYDVKM. V lost 3 bases and J lost 1, with 8 bases in between. CDR3 DNA: TGTGCCAGCAGTTTTCTTGCGGGCACAGATACGCAGTATTTT. As protein: CASSFLAGTDTQYF.

This clone was detected only a few times. J is TRBJ1-2 and V is TRBV27, with TRBD1 matching over 8 bases. CDR3 length equals 13 residues. In germline, CDR1 is MNHEY, CDR2 SMNVEV (reference sequence). J gave up 12 bases and V 9 bases, and 15 bases lay outside the gene matches. CDR3 region: CASRPAGGEINTF. In nucleotides, the CDR3 is TGTGCCAGTCGGCCGGCAGGGGGCGAAATTAACACCTTC.

This clone showed up just once. This chain's CDR3 is CASSLFRGFSYNSPLHF. The DNA of the CDR3 is TGTGCCAGCAGCTTGTTTAGGGGGTTTTCCTATAATTCACCCCTCCACTTT. The rearrangement joins TRBV5-6 to TRBJ1-6, with D tentatively TRBD1 (6 bases). Looked up from germline, CDR1 is SGHDT and CDR2 is YYEEEE. V was pared by 1 base and J by 1 base, with 12 bases between. The CDR3 contains 17 residues.

The chain is built from TRBV7-9 and TRBJ2-1, with D perhaps TRBD2 (5 bases). Germline lookup yields CDR1 SEHNR and CDR2 FQNEAQ (reference sequence). The CDR3 totals 15 residues. The germline V and J ends were trimmed by 3 bases and 1 base, with 10 bases remaining between them. The CDR3 DNA reads TGTGCCAGCAGCTTTACACTAGATTCCTACAATGAGCAGTTCTTC. Its translation is CASSFTLDSYNEQFF.

The rearrangement joins TRBV6-1 to TRBJ1-6, with 7 nucleotides matching TRBD1. The V gene's germline CDR1 is MNHNS and CDR2 SASEGT. Trimming at V came to 5 bases and at J to 6 bases, leaving 7 bases not matched to a gene. There are 15 residues in the CDR3. Written as DNA, the CDR3 is TGTGCCAGCAGTACCCCGGGACAGTTTAATTCACCCCTCCACTTT. Translating gives CASSTPGQFNSPLHF.

This chain uses TRBV19 with TRBJ2-7; 8 positions match TRBD2. After removal of 6 bases from V and 1 base from J, the junction contained 14 bases not matched to a gene. CDR1 LNHDA and CDR2 SQIVND come from the germline V gene (reference sequence). This CDR3 contains 17 residues. Written as DNA, the CDR3 is TGTGCCAGTAGCGTATGGCGGGGGGCCTCTGATTCCTACGAGCAGTACTTC. It codes for CASSVWRGASDSYEQYF.